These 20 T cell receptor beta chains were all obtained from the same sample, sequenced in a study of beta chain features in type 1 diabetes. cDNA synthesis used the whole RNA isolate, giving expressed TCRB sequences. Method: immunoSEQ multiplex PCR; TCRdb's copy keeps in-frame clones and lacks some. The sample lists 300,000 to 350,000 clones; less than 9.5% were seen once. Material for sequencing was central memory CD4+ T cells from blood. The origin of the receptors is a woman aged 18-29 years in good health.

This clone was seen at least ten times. The DNA of the CDR3 is TGTGCCAGCAGTTTAAGTTTTCTGGACAGGCACTATGGCTACACCTTC. It translates to CASSLSFLDRHYGYTF. The chain has TRBV27 and TRBJ1-2; TRBD1 matches 7 bases. The CDR3 runs to 16 residues. CDR1 and CDR2 (germline): MNHEY, SMNVEV (reference sequence). V lost 2 bases and J lost 3; bases outside the gene matches: 9.

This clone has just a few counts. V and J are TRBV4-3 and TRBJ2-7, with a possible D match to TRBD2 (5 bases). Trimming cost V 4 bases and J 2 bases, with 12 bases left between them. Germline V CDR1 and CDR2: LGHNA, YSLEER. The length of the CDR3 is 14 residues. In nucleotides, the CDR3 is TGCGCCAGCAGCCGAGCGGTTACTGCCTACGAGCAGTACTTC. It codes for CASSRAVTAYEQYF.

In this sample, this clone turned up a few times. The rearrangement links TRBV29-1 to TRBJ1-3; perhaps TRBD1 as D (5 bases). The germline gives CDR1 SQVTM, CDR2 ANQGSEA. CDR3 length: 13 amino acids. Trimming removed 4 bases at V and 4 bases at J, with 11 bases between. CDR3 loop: CSVGGGIGNTIYF. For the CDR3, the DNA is TGCAGCGTTGGCGGGGGTATAGGAAACACCATATATTTT.

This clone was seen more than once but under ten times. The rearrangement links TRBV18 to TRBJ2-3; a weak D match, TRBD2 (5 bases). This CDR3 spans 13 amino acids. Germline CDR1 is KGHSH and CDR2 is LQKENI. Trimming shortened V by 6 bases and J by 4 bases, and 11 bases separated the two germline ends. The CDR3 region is CASSDGKADTQYF. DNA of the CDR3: TGTGCCAGCTCCGACGGGAAAGCAGATACGCAGTATTTT.

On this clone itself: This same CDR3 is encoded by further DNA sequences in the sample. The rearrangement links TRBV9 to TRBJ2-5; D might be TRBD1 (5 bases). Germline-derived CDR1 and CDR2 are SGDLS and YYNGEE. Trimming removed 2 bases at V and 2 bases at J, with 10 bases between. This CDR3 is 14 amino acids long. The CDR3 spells CASSVDQGQETQYF. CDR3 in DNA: TGTGCCAGCAGCGTGGACCAGGGTCAAGAGACCCAGTACTTC.

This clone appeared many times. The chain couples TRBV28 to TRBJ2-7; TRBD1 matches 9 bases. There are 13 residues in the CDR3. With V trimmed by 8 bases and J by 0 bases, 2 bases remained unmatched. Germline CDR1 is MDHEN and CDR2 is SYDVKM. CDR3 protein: CASGGQGSYEQYF. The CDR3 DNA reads TGTGCCAGCGGGGGACAGGGCTCCTACGAGCAGTACTTC.

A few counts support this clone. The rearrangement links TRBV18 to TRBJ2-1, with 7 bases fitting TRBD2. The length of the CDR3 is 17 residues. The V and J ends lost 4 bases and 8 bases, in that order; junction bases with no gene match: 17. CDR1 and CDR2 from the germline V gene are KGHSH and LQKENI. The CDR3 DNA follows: TGTGCCAGCTCACGCACCCTTCGACTAGCTTCCATCGATGAGCAGTTCTTC. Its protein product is CASSRTLRLASIDEQFF.

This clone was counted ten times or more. The CDR3 sequence: CASRGLQNRGDTQYF. In DNA, the CDR3 is TGTGCCAGCAGAGGGCTTCAAAACAGGGGCGATACGCAGTATTTT. This chain connects TRBV28 to TRBJ2-3, with 7 bases identical to TRBD1. The ends lost 6 bases at V and 6 bases at J; junction bases unmatched: 12. Germline CDR1 and CDR2: MDHEN and SYDVKM. The CDR3 contains 15 residues.

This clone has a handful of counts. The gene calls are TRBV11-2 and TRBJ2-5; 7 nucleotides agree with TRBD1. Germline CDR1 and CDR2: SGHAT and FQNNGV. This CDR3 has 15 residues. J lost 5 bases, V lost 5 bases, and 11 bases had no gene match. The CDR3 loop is CASSPKVRGKETQYF. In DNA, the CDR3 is TGTGCCAGCAGCCCAAAAGTCAGGGGGAAGGAGACCCAGTACTTC.

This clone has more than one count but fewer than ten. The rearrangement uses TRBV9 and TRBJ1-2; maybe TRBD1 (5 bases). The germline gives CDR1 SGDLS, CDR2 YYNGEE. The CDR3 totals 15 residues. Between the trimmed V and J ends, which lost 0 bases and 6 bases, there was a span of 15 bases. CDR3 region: CASSVASTGGHGYTF. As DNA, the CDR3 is TGTGCCAGCAGCGTAGCCAGTACAGGAGGACATGGCTACACCTTC.

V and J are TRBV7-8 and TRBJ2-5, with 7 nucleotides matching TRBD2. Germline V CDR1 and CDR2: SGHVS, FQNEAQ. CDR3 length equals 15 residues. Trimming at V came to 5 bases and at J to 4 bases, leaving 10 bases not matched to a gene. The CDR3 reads CASSRQPGGRETQYF. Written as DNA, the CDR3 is TGTGCCAGCAGCCGCCAGCCGGGAGGTCGAGAGACCCAGTACTTC. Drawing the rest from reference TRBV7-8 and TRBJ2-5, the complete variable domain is GAGVSQSPRYKVAKRGQDVALRCDPISGHVSLFWYQQALGQGPEFLTYFQNEAQLDKSGLPSDRFFAERPEGSVSTLKIQRTQQEDSAVYLCASSRQPGGRETQYFGPGTRLLVL.

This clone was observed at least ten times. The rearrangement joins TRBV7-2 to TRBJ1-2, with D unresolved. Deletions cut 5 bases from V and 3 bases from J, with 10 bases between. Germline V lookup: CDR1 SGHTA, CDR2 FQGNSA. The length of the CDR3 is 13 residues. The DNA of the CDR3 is TGTGCCAGCAGCCCCGACTCCGACTATGGCTACACCTTC. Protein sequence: CASSPDSDYGYTF.

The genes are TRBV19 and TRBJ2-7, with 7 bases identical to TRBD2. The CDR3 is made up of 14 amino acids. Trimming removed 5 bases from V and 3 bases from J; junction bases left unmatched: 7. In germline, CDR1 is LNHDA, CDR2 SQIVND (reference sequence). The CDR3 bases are TGTGCCAGTAGTGCCACTCCGGGGGGCTACGAGCAGTACTTC. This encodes CASSATPGGYEQYF.

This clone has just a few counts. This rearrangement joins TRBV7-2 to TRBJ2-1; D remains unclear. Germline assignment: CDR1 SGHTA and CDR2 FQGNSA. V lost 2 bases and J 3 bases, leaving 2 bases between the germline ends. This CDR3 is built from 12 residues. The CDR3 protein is CASSLFYNEQFF. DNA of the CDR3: TGTGCCAGCAGCTTATTCTACAATGAGCAGTTCTTC.

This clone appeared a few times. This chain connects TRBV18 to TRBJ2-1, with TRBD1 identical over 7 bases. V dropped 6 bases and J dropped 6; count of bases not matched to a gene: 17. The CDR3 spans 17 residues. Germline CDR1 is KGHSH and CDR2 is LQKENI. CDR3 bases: TGTGCCAGCTCCAACGTCGCCGGGACAGCGGAGTTCAATGAGCAGTTCTTC. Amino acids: CASSNVAGTAEFNEQFF.

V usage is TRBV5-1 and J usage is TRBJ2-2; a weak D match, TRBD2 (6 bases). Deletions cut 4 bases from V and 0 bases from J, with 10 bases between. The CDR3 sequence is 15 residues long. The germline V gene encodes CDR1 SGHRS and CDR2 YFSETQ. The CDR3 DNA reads TGCGCCAGCAGCCTCAGCGGGTCGAACACCGGGGAGCTGTTTTTT. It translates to CASSLSGSNTGELFF.

Here the CDR3 reads CASSQTSGRHNEQFF. In nucleotides, the CDR3 is TGTGCCAGCAGCCAGACTAGCGGGAGGCATAATGAGCAGTTCTTC. This sequence joins TRBV7-9 and TRBJ2-1; 13 bases fit TRBD2. CDR1 is SEHNR and CDR2 is FQNEAQ in the germline V gene (reference sequence). V trimming: 5 bases; J trimming: 7 bases; junction bases outside the gene matches: 5. This CDR3 contains 15 residues. The full variable domain, with the rest looked up from reference TRBV7-9 and TRBJ2-1, is DTGVSQNPRHKITKRGQNVTFRCDPISEHNRLYWYRQTLGQGPEFLTYFQNEAQLEKSRLLSDRFSAERPKGSFSTLEIQRTEQGDSAMYLCASSQTSGRHNEQFFGPGTRLTVL.

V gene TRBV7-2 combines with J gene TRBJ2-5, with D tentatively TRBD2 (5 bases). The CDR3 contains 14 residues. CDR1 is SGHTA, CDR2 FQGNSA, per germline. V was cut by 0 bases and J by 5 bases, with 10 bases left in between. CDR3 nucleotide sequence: TGTGCCAGCAGCTTAGCGGGAGTGACGGAGACCCAGTACTTC. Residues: CASSLAGVTETQYF.

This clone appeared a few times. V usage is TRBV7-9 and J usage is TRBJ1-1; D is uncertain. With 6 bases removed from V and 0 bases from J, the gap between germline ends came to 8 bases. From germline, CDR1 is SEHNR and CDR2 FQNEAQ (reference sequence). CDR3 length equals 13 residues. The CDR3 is CASRARMNTEAFF. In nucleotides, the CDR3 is TGTGCCAGCAGGGCACGGATGAACACTGAAGCTTTCTTT.

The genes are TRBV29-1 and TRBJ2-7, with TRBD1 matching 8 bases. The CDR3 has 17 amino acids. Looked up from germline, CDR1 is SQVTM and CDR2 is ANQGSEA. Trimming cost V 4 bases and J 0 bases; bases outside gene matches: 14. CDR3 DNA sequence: TGCAGCGTTGCGACTAACCCGGTGACAGGGGCCTCCTACGAGCAGTACTTC. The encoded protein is CSVATNPVTGASYEQYF.